The T cell receptor beta chain under discussion was sequenced for a study of shared clonotypes between healthy human individuals. Study outcomes and limitations: Non-shared clonotypes were found to have lower generation probabilities than the clonotypes that were shared by all four of the sorted-subset donors. Sorted-subset samples were not fully sequenced, rarefaction indicated.

Profiling relied on immunoSEQ multiplex PCR, and the TCRdb table lists in-frame clones only, not all of them. The table records over 850,000 clones, more than 75% of them present only once. CDR3 length: 14 residues. The J segment lost 5 bases and the V segment lost 6 bases, leaving 9 bases of the junction unmatched. The germline V gene encodes CDR1 KGHSH and CDR2 LQKENI. Details on this clone: Its target is unknown.

V gene TRBV18 combines with J gene TRBJ1-1; 7 bases agree with TRBD1. Input material: memory CD4+ T cells from PBMCs. As to subset: CD45RA-negative fraction. The TCR comes from a young man in good health. Some clones in this sample may be carry-over from other donors' samples. The CDR3 nucleotides read TGTGCCAGCTCGCACGACAGGGTCGGAACTGAAGCTTTCTTT. Protein: CASSHDRVGTEAFF.